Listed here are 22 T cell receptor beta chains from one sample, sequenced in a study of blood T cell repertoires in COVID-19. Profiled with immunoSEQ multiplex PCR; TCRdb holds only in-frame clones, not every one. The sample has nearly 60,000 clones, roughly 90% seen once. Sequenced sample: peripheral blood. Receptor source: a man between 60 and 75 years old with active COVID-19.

The CDR3 loop is CASSLFRSGTANQPQHF. CDR3 sequence (DNA): TGTGCCAGCAGTTTATTTCGGTCAGGGACAGCGAATCAGCCCCAGCATTTT. This chain uses TRBV27 with TRBJ1-5; 7 positions agree with TRBD1. Trimming at V came to 1 base and at J to 4 bases, leaving 10 bases not matched to a gene. Germline CDR1 MNHEY, CDR2 SMNVEV (reference sequence). The CDR3 spans 17 residues.

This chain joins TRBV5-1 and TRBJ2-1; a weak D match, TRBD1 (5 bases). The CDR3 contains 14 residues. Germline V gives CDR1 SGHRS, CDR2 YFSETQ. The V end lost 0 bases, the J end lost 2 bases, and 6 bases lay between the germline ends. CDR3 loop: CASSLEQAYNEQFF. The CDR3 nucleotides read TGCGCCAGCAGCTTGGAACAGGCCTACAATGAGCAGTTCTTC.

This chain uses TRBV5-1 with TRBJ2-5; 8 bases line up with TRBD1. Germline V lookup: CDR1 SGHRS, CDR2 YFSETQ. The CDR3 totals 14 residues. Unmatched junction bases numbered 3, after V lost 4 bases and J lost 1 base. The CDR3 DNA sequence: TGCGCCAGCAGCGTAGGGACAGGCCAAGAGACCCAGTACTTC. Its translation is CASSVGTGQETQYF.

The DNA of the CDR3 is TGTGCCAGCAGGGAGGGCTCCAATTCACCCCTCCACTTT. It encodes CASREGSNSPLHF. The chain joins TRBV6-5 to TRBJ1-6; D is unresolved. Germline CDR1 reads MNHEY; CDR2 reads SVGAGI. Trimming removed 6 bases at V and 7 bases at J, with 10 bases between. This CDR3 comprises 13 residues.

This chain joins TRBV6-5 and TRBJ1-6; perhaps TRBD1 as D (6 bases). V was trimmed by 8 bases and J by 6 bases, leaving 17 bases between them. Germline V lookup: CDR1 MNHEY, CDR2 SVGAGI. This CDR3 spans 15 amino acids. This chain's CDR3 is CASDLGGLPNSPLHF. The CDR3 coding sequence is TGTGCCAGCGACTTAGGGGGTCTGCCTAATTCACCCCTCCACTTT.

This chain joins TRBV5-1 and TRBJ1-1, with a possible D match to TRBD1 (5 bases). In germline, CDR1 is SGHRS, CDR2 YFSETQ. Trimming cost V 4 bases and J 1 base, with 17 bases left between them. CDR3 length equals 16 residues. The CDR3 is CASSARRGLRNTEAFF. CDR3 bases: TGCGCCAGCAGCGCCCGGCGGGGGTTGAGGAACACTGAAGCTTTCTTT.

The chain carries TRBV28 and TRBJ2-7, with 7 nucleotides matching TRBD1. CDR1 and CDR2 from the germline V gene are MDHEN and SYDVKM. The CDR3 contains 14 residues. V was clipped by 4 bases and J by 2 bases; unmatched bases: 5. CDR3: CASSSRDRAYEQYF. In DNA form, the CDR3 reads TGTGCCAGCAGTTCTCGCGACAGGGCCTACGAGCAGTACTTC.

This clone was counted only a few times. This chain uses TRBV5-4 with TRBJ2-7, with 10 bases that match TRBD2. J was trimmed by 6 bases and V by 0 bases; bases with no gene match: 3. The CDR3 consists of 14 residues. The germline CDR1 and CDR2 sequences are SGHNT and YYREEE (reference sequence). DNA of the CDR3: TGTGCCAGCAGCTTGGCTAGCGGGAGTGTCGAGCAGTACTTC. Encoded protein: CASSLASGSVEQYF.

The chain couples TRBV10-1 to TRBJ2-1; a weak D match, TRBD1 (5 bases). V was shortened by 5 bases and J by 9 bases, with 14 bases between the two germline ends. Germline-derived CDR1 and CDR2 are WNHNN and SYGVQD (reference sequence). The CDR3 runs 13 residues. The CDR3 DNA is TGCGCCAGCAGTTCGCGGACAAAACTTGAGCAGTTCTTC. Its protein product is CASSSRTKLEQFF.

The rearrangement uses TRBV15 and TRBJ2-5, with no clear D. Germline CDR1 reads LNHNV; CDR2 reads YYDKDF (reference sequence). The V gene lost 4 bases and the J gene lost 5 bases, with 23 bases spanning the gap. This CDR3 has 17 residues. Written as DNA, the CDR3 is TGTGCCACCAGCATCGACGTGTCGACTTCACACCGGGAGACCCAGTACTTC. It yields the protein CATSIDVSTSHRETQYF.

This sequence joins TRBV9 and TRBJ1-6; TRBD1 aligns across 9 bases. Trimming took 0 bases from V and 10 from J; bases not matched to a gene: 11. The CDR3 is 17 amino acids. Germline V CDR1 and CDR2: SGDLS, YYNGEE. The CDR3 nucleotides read TGTGCCAGCAGCGTAGACAGGGGGCGCGACATCTTATCACCCCTCCACTTT. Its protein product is CASSVDRGRDILSPLHF.

The CDR3 spells CASSPGGYYNEQFF. Written as DNA, the CDR3 is TGTGCCAGCAGTCCGGGAGGCTACTACAATGAGCAGTTCTTC. The chain has TRBV28 and TRBJ2-1, with 7 bases identical to TRBD2. Germline assignment: CDR1 MDHEN and CDR2 SYDVKM. This CDR3 contains 14 residues. The V and J ends lost 5 bases and 3 bases, in that order; junction bases with no gene match: 4.

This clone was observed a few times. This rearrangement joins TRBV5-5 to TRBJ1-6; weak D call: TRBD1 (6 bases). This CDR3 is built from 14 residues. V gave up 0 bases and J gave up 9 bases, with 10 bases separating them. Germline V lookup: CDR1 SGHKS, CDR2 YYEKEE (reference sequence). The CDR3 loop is CASSLDQGTSPLHF. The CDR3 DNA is TGTGCCAGCAGCTTGGATCAGGGGACTTCACCCCTCCACTTT.

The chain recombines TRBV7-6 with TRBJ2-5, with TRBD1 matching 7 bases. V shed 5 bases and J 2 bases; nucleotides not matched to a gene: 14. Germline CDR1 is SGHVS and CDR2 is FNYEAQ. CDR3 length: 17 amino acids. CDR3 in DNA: TGTGCCAGCAGCCCCTTTGTGGGACAGCCTACGCAAGAGACCCAGTACTTC. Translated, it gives CASSPFVGQPTQETQYF. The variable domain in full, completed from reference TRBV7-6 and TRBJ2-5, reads GAGVSQSPRYKVTKRGQDVALRCDPISGHVSLYWYRQALGQGPEFLTYFNYEAQQDKSGLPNDRFSAERPEGSISTLTIQRTEQRDSAMYRCASSPFVGQPTQETQYFGPGTRLLVL.

CDR3 sequence reads: CASSARGLTNEKLFF. The CDR3 nucleotides read TGTGCCAGCAGTGCAAGGGGGCTTACTAATGAAAAACTGTTTTTT. The V and J genes are TRBV3-1 (or the pseudogene TRBV3-2) and TRBJ1-4, with TRBD1 matching 7 bases. After removal of 6 bases from V and 2 bases from J, the junction contained 6 bases not matched to a gene. The CDR3 loop spans 15 amino acids. In germline, CDR1 is LGHDT, CDR2 YNNKEL (reference sequence).

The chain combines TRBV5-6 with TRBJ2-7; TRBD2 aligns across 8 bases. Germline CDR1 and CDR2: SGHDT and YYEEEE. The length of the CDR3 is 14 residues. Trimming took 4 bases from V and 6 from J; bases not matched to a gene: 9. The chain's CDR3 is CASSGGTRVSEQYF. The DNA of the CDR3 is TGTGCCAGCAGCGGCGGGACTAGGGTCTCCGAGCAGTACTTC.

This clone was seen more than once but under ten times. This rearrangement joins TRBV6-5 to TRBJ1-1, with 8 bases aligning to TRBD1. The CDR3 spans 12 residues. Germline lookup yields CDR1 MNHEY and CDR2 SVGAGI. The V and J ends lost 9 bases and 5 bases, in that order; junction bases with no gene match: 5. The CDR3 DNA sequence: TGTGCCAGTGCTTACAGGGGGACTGAAGCTTTCTTT. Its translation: CASAYRGTEAFF.

The CDR3 DNA reads TGTGCCAGCAGTTTAGAGACAGGGGCCCTTAGCTCCTACAATGAGCAGTTCTTC. Translation: CASSLETGALSSYNEQFF. The chain links TRBV27 to TRBJ2-1, with 8 bases lining up with TRBD1. V dropped 2 bases and J dropped 0; count of bases not matched to a gene: 9. CDR1 and CDR2 from the germline V gene are MNHEY and SMNVEV (reference sequence). This CDR3 region has 18 residues.

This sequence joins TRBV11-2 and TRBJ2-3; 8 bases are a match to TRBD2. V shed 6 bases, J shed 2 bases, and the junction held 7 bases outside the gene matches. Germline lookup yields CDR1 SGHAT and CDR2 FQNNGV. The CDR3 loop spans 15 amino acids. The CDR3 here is CASRTPGLDTDTQYF. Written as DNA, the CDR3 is TGTGCCAGCAGAACCCCGGGACTAGACACAGATACGCAGTATTTT.

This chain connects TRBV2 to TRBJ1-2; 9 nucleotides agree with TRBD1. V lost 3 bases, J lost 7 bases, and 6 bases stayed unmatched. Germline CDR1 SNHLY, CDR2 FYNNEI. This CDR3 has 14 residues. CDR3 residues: CASSDYRGRFGYTF. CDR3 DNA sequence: TGTGCCAGCAGTGACTACAGGGGGCGTTTTGGCTACACCTTC.

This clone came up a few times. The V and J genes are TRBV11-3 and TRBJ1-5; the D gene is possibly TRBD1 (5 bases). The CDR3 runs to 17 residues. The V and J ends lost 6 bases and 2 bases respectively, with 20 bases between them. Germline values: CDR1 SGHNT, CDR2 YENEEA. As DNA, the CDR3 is TGTGCCAGCAGACCTGGACATTCTACGGAAGGCAATCAGCCCCAGCATTTT. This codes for CASRPGHSTEGNQPQHF.

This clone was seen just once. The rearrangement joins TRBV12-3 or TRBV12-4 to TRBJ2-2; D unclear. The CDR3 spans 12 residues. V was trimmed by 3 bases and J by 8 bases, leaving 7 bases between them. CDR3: CASSFIRGELFF. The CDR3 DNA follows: TGTGCCAGCAGTTTTATCAGGGGGGAGCTGTTTTTT.